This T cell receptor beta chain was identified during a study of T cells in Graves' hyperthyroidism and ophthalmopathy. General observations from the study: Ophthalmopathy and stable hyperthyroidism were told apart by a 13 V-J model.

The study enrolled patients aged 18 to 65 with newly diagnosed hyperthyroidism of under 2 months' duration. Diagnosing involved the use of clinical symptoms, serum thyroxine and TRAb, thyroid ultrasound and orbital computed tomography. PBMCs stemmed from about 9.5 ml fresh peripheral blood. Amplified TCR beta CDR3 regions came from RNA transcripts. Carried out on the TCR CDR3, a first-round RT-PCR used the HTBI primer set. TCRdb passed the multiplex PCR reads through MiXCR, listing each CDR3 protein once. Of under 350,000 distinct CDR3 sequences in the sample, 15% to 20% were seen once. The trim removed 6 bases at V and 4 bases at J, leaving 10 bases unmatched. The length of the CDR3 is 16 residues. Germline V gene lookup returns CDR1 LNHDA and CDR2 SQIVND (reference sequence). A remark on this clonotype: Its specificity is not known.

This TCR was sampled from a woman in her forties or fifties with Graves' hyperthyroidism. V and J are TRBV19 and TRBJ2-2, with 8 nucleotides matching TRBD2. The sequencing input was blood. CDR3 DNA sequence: TGTGCCAGTAGGGTTCCGGGACTAGTGTCCACCGGGGAGCTGTTTTTT. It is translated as CASRVPGLVSTGELFF.